This T cell receptor (beta chain) derives from a study of blood T cell repertoires in COVID-19. About the research overall: Italy, Spain and the United States were the sources of the convalescent and acute COVID-19 samples. T cells, B-cell-depleted T cells, or PBMCs provided the cDNA or gDNA that served as material.

Original handling: Estimation of nucleated cell counts was performed using reference gene primer amplification. Assay: immunoSEQ multiplex PCR; the TCRdb copy retains only in-frame clones and omits some. V and J calls and clone size are copied from that table; D and trimming were computed from the DNA. This sample carries about 200,000 clones, over 75% of them seen once, and the ten largest clones take about 7.4%. CDR3 length: 14 amino acids. The germline V gene has CDR1 MDHEN and CDR2 SYDVKM. V gave up 5 bases and J gave up 4 bases, with 14 bases separating them. The sequence was obtained from a woman aged 80 or over with acute or convalescent COVID-19. The sample consisted of peripheral blood. The chain joins TRBV28 to TRBJ2-5, with D tentatively TRBD2 (5 bases). CDR3 in amino acids: CASSPSTGVETQYF. The CDR3 nucleotides are TGTGCCAGCAGTCCCTCGACCGGGGTAGAGACCCAGTACTTC. Together with reference TRBV28 and TRBJ2-5, the CDR3 gives the full variable domain: DVKVTQSSRYLVKRTGEKVFLECVQDMDHENMFWYRQDPGLGLRLIYFSYDVKMKEKGDIPEGYSVSREKKERFSLILESASTNQTSMYLCASSPSTGVETQYFGPGTRLLVL.